The 21 T cell receptor beta chains in this list originate from one sample, sequenced in a study of blood T cell repertoires in COVID-19. The table came from immunoSEQ multiplex PCR; TCRdb's copy has only in-frame clones and leaves some out. The data show about 300,000 clones, 65% to 90% seen once. The sample consisted of PBMCs or T cells enriched from blood (not recorded which). These TCRs come from a man aged 30 to 45 who had recovered from COVID-19.

V is TRBV5-4 and J is TRBJ1-1, with 8 bases aligning to TRBD1. Germline values: CDR1 SGHNT, CDR2 YYREEE (reference sequence). V was clipped by 0 bases and J by 6 bases; unmatched bases: 4. The CDR3 sequence is 14 residues long. The CDR3 sequence: CASSLGGTGPEAFF. The CDR3 coding sequence is TGTGCCAGCAGCTTGGGGGGGACAGGCCCTGAAGCTTTCTTT.

The rearrangement links TRBV28 to TRBJ1-6; 9 nucleotides agree with TRBD1. The CDR3 extends over 15 amino acids. The V gene's germline CDR1 is MDHEN and CDR2 SYDVKM. J lost 13 bases, V lost 3 bases, and 10 bases had no gene match. CDR3: CASSLRDRAVLPLHF. The DNA for the CDR3 is TGTGCCAGCAGTTTGCGGGACAGGGCCGTGTTGCCCCTCCACTTT.

The chain joins TRBV5-1 to TRBJ2-1; 11 bases agree with TRBD2. Trimming took 2 bases from V and 6 from J; bases not matched to a gene: 4. Germline V gene lookup returns CDR1 SGHRS and CDR2 YFSETQ. The CDR3 runs to 15 residues. The CDR3 spells CASSFGGLAVNEQFF. CDR3 nucleotides: TGCGCCAGCAGCTTTGGGGGACTAGCGGTCAATGAGCAGTTCTTC. The full variable domain, in which reference TRBV5-1 and TRBJ2-1 provide the parts outside the CDR3, is KAGVTQTPRYLIKTRGQQVTLSCSPISGHRSVSWYQQTPGQGLQFLFEYFSETQRNKGNFPGRFSGRQFSNSRSEMNVSTLELGDSALYLCASSFGGLAVNEQFFGPGTRLTVL.

The V call is TRBV15, the J call TRBJ1-1; 7 nucleotides line up with TRBD1. Trimming took 5 bases from V and 0 from J; bases not matched to a gene: 12. CDR1 is LNHNV, CDR2 YYDKDF, per germline (reference sequence). CDR3 length equals 17 residues. CDR3 nucleotide sequence: TGTGCCACCAGCCGTGGGACAGCGATATTCTTGAACACTGAAGCTTTCTTT. Translation gives CATSRGTAIFLNTEAFF.

The chain employs TRBV7-9 and TRBJ1-2, with D tentatively TRBD1 (6 bases). This CDR3 has 15 residues. Germline values: CDR1 SEHNR, CDR2 FQNEAQ (reference sequence). V shed 4 bases and J shed 0 bases, with 12 bases lying between them. In DNA, the CDR3 is TGTGCCAGCAGCTCAGGGGCCTTAGCTAACTATGGCTACACCTTC. Its translation: CASSSGALANYGYTF.

This chain links TRBV21-1 with TRBJ1-3; TRBD1 is taken as the D call from the table, unchecked against the DNA. TRBV21-1 is an annotated pseudogene. The length of the CDR3 is 15 residues. The CDR3 DNA reads TGTGCCAGCAGCAAAGCTCAGGGGCCCGGAAACACCATATATTTT. Its protein is CASSKAQGPGNTIYF.

V usage is TRBV10-3 and J usage is TRBJ1-4, with 7 positions matching TRBD1. Germline V gene lookup returns CDR1 ENHRY and CDR2 SYGVKD. V trimming: 6 bases; J trimming: 5 bases; junction bases outside the gene matches: 3. The CDR3 has 13 amino acids. For the CDR3, the DNA is TGTGCCATCAGCGGGACAGAGAATGAAAAACTGTTTTTT. The encoded protein is CAISGTENEKLFF.

The chain carries TRBV28 and TRBJ2-6; 10 nucleotides agree with TRBD1. V lost 6 bases, J lost 0 bases, and 11 bases stayed unmatched. Germline CDR1 and CDR2: MDHEN and SYDVKM. The CDR3 contains 19 residues. The CDR3 reads CASSTLPRTGGSGANVLTF. For the CDR3, the DNA is TGTGCCAGCAGCACCCTTCCGAGGACAGGGGGCTCTGGGGCCAACGTCCTGACTTTC.

The rearrangement joins TRBV5-8 to TRBJ1-2; D is unresolved. The germline CDR1 and CDR2 sequences are SGHTS and YDEGEE. This CDR3 region has 14 residues. Trimming left V 6 bases short and J 4 bases short, with 16 bases between. The CDR3 region has the DNA TGTGCCAGCACCCAACGAGCAGGTGTCTATGGCTACACCTTC. Translation gives CASTQRAGVYGYTF.

The rearrangement uses TRBV2 and TRBJ2-7; possible D gene TRBD2, 5 bases. The V gene lost 7 bases and the J gene lost 2 bases, with 15 bases spanning the gap. This CDR3 is built from 14 residues. The germline V gene encodes CDR1 SNHLY and CDR2 FYNNEI. In DNA form, the CDR3 reads TGTGCCAGCACAGAGGGTCAGTTAACCTACGAGCAGTACTTC. Translation gives CASTEGQLTYEQYF.

The CDR3 coding sequence is TGCGCCAGCAGCCAGTATCCGGGACAGGACACAGATACGCAGTATTTT. This translates into CASSQYPGQDTDTQYF. The chain uses TRBV4-1 and TRBJ2-3; TRBD1 matches at 8 bases. CDR1 is MGHRA, CDR2 YSYEKL, per germline. The trim removed 3 bases at V and 2 bases at J, leaving 7 bases unmatched. The CDR3 contains 16 residues.

This chain connects TRBV2 to TRBJ2-4, with D possibly matching TRBD1 (7 bases). The V gene lost 10 bases and the J gene lost 2 bases, with 15 bases spanning the gap. Germline V gene data show CDR1 as SNHLY and CDR2 as FYNNEI. The CDR3 sequence is 14 residues long. The CDR3 bases are TGTGCCACCCAGGGGGGCCTGACCAAAAACATTCAGTACTTC. This encodes CATQGGLTKNIQYF.

The chain recombines TRBV24-1 with TRBJ1-5; 7 bases align to TRBD1. The junction had 7 bases not matched to a gene; V was cut back by 8 bases and J by 7 bases. Germline V gives CDR1 KGHDR, CDR2 SFDVKD. CDR3 size: 13 residues. In nucleotides, the CDR3 is TGTGCCACCACTACAGGGGATGGACAGCCCCAGCATTTT. Amino acid sequence: CATTTGDGQPQHF.

Details on this clone: Compared with germline, one end of the junction differs, possibly owing to a read error. J is TRBJ1-1 and V is TRBV11-2; 7 nucleotides match TRBD1. Germline loops: CDR1 SGHAT, CDR2 FQNNGV. The CDR3 totals 16 residues. CDR3 loop: CASKADRWRLGPETFF. CDR3 nucleotides: TGTGCCAGCAAGGCGGACAGGTGGAGGTTGGGCCCTGAAACTTTCTTT.

This chain connects TRBV24-1 to TRBJ1-2, with a possible D match to TRBD1 (6 bases). V gave up 5 bases and J gave up 8 bases, with 17 bases separating them. Germline-derived CDR1 and CDR2 are KGHDR and SFDVKD. The CDR3 runs 14 residues. CDR3 sequence reads: CATSGGGAVGGYTF. The CDR3 coding sequence is TGTGCCACCAGTGGGGGGGGCGCAGTGGGCGGCTACACCTTC.

V gene TRBV6-1 combines with J gene TRBJ1-4; tentatively, D is TRBD1 (5 bases). CDR1 MNHNS and CDR2 SASEGT come from the germline V gene. CDR3 length: 14 residues. Trimming cost V 1 base and J 6 bases, with 9 bases left between them. The CDR3 spells CASSEGGRDEKLFF. As DNA, the CDR3 is TGTGCCAGCAGTGAAGGGGGCAGGGATGAAAAACTGTTTTTT.

The V and J genes are TRBV6-5 and TRBJ2-5, with D hard to call. Germline V CDR1 and CDR2: MNHEY, SVGAGI. The CDR3 loop spans 14 amino acids. Trimming removed 5 bases from V and 5 bases from J, with 15 bases in between. This chain's CDR3 is CASSPDGSQETQYF. The CDR3 DNA reads as TGTGCCAGCAGTCCCGATGGTTCCCAGGAGACCCAGTACTTC.

The chain links TRBV2 to TRBJ1-5; D is undetermined. The length of the CDR3 is 12 residues. Germline CDR1 reads SNHLY; CDR2 reads FYNNEI. Trimming took 7 bases from V and 4 from J, leaving 8 bases between them. The CDR3 bases are TGTGCCAGCAACCGGTTGAATCAGCCCCAGCATTTT. Amino acids: CASNRLNQPQHF.

The J gene is TRBJ1-1, the V gene TRBV30; the match to TRBD1 covers 8 bases. CDR3 length: 13 amino acids. V shed 4 bases and J 3 bases; nucleotides not matched to a gene: 4. Germline-derived CDR1 and CDR2 are GTSNPN and SVGIG (reference sequence). The CDR3 coding sequence is TGTGCCTGGAACGGACAGGGCTACACTGAAGCTTTCTTT. Its protein product is CAWNGQGYTEAFF.

The chain has TRBV27 and TRBJ2-7, with TRBD1 matching over 11 bases. Looked up from germline, CDR1 is MNHEY and CDR2 is SMNVEV (reference sequence). The CDR3 sequence is 16 residues long. Germline trimming cut 1 base from V and 3 bases from J; bases unmatched to any gene: 5. The CDR3 region is CASSLWGQGVIYEQYF. In DNA form, the CDR3 reads TGTGCCAGCAGTTTATGGGGACAGGGGGTAATCTACGAGCAGTACTTC.

The chain joins TRBV3-1 (or the pseudogene TRBV3-2) to TRBJ2-5, with TRBD2 as a possible D gene (6 bases). Trimming pared 1 base from V and 5 bases from J, leaving 8 bases between. The CDR3 extends over 13 amino acids. Per germline, CDR1 LGHDT and CDR2 YNNKEL (reference sequence). The CDR3 reads CASSQVRGETQYF. The CDR3 nucleotides are TGTGCCAGCAGCCAAGTACGGGGGGAGACCCAGTACTTC.